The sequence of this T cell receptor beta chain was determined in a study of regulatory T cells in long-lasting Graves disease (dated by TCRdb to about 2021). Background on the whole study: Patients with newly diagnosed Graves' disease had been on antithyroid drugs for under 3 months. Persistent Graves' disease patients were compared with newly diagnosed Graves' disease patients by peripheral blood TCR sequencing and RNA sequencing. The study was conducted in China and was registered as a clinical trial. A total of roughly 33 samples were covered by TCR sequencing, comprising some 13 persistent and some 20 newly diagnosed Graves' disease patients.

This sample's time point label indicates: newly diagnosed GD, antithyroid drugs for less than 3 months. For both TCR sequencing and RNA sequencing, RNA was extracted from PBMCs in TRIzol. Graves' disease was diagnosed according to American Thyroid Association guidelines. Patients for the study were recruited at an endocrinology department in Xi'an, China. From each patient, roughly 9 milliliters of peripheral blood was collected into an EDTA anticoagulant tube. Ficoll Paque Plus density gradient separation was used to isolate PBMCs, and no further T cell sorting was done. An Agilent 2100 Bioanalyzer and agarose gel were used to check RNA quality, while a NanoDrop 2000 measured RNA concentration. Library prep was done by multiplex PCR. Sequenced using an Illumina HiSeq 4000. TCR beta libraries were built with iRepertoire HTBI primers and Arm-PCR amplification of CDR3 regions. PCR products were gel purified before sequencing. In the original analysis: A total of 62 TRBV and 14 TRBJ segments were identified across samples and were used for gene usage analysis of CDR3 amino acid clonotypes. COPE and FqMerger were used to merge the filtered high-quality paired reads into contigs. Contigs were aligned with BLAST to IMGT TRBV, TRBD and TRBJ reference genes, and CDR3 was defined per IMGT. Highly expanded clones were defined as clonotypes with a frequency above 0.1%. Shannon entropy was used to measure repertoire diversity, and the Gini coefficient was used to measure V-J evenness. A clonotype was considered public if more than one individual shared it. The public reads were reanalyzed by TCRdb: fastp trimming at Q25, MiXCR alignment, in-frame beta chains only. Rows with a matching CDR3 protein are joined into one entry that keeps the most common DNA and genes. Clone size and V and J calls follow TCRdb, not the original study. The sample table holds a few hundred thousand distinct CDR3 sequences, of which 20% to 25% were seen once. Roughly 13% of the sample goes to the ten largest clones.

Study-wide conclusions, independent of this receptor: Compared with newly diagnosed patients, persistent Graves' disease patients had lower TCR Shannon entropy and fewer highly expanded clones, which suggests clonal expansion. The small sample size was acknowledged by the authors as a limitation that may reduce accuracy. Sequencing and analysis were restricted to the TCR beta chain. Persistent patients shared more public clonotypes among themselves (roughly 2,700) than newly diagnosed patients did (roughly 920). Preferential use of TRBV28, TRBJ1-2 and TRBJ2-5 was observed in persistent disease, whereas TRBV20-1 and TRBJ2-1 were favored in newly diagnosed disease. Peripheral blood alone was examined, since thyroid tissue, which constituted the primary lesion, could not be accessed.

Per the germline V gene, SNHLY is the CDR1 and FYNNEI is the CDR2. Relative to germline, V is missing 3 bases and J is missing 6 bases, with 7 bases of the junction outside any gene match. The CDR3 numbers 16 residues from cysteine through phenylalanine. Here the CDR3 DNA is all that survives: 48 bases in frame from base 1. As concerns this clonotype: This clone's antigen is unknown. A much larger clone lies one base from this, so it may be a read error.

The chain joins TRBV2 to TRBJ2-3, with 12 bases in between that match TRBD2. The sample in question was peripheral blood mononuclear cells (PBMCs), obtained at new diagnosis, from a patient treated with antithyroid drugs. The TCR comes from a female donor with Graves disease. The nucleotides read TGTGCCAGCAGTGATTTGACTAGCGGGAGAAGGGATACGCAGTATTTT. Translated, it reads CASSDLTSGRRDTQYF.